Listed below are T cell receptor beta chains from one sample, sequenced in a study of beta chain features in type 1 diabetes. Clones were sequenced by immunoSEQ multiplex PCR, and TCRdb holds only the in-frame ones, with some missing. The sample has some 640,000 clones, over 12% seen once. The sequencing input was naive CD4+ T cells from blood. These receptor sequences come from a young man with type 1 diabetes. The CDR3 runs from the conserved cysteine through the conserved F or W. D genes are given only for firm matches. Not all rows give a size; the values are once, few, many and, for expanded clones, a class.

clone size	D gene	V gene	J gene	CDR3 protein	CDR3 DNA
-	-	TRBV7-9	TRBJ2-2	CASSHLTPDRIRGTGELFF	TGTGCCAGCAGCCACCTTACTCCCGACAGGATTCGGGGCACCGGGGAGCTGTTTTTT
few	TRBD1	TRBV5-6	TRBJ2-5	CASSTGGTVQETQYF	TGTGCCAGCAGCACAGGGGGCACGGTCCAAGAGACCCAGTACTTC
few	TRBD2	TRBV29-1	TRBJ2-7	CSVGDSGGHYEQYF	TGCAGCGTTGGGGATAGCGGGGGGCACTACGAGCAGTACTTC
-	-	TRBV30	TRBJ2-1	CAWSVRLAYNEQFF	TGTGCCTGGAGTGTACGGTTGGCCTATAATGAGCAGTTCTTC
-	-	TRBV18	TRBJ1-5	CASSLGLRTGNQPQHF	TGTGCCAGCTCACTAGGACTGCGGACGGGCAATCAGCCCCAGCATTTT
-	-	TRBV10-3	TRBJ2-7	CAISESNGVYEQYF	TGTGCCATCAGTGAGTCCAACGGGGTATACGAGCAGTACTTC
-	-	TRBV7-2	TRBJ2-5	CASSSRGSAKTQYF	TGTGCCAGCAGCTCACGCGGTAGCGCCAAGACCCAGTACTTC
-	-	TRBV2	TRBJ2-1	CASSPIMREQFF	TGTGCCAGCAGTCCGATAATGCGTGAGCAGTTCTTC
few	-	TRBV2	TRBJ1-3	CASSPTWYSTSGNTIYF	TGTGCCAGCAGTCCCACTTGGTACTCTACCTCTGGAAACACCATATATTTT
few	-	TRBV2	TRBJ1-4	CASSERMSEKLFF	TGTGCCAGCAGTGAACGGATGAGTGAAAAACTGTTTTTT
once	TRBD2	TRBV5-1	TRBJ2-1	CASSFTGTRPPEQFF	TGCGCCAGCAGCTTTACCGGGACTAGACCCCCCGAGCAGTTCTTC
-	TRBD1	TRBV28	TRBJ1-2	CATGTAPYGYTF	TGTGCCACGGGGACAGCACCCTATGGCTACACCTTC
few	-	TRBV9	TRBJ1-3	CASSAYTGNTIYF	TGTGCCAGCAGCGCCTATACAGGAAACACCATATATTTT
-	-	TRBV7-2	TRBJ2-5	CASSPLIGSETQYF	TGTGCCAGCAGCCCCCTTATTGGGTCGGAGACCCAGTACTTC
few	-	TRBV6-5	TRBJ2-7	CASSYRTPKGGYEQYF	TGTGCCAGCAGTTACCGGACCCCCAAAGGAGGGTACGAGCAGTACTTC
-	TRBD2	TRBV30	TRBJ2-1	CAWRERGLAGIGEQFF	TGTGCCTGGAGGGAACGGGGACTAGCGGGCATAGGGGAGCAGTTCTTC
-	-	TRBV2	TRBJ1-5	CASSDLYGNQPQHF	TGTGCCAGCAGTGACCTTTATGGCAATCAGCCCCAGCATTTT
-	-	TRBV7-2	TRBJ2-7	CASRSGLANSYEQYF	TGTGCCAGCAGATCTGGCCTAGCGAACTCCTACGAGCAGTACTTC
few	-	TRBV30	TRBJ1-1	CAWSVEGGTEAFF	TGTGCCTGGAGTGTGGAGGGCGGCACTGAAGCTTTCTTT
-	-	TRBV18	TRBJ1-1	CASSRTGGTEAFF	TGTGCCAGCTCACGAACCGGGGGCACAGAGGCTTTCTTT
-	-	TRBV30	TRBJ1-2	CAWRADRANYGYTF	TGTGCCTGGAGAGCGGACAGAGCTAACTATGGCTACACCTTC
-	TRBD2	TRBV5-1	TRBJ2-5	CASSLAGSPQETQYF	TGCGCCAGCAGCTTAGCGGGATCGCCCCAGGAGACCCAGTACTTC
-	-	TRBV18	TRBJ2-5	CATAWELYQETQYF	TGTGCCACCGCGTGGGAACTATACCAAGAGACCCAGTACTTC
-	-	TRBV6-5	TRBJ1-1	CASSYSSRGNTEAFF	TGTGCCAGCAGTTACTCGTCCAGGGGGAACACTGAAGCTTTCTTT
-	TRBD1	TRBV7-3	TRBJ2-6	CASSLVGTGGAGANVLTF	TGTGCCAGCAGCTTAGTCGGGACAGGGGGCGCTGGGGCCAACGTCCTGACTTTC
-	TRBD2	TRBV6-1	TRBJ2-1	CASGALAGLGSYNEQFF	TGTGCCAGCGGTGCTCTAGCGGGATTGGGGTCCTACAATGAGCAGTTCTTC
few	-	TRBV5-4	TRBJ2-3	CASSGGGGYTDTQYF	TGTGCCAGCAGCGGAGGGGGAGGATACACAGATACGCAGTATTTT
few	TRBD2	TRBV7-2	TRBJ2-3	CASSLGGGLSTDTQYF	TGTGCCAGCAGCTTAGGCGGGGGACTCAGCACAGATACGCAGTATTTT
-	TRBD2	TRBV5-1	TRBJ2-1	CASSPPGGGLQDEQFF	TGCGCCAGCAGCCCCCCGGGGGGAGGGCTTCAGGATGAGCAGTTCTTC
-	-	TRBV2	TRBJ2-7	CASSDPQGYSYEQYF	TGTGCCAGCAGTGATCCCCAGGGATACTCCTACGAGCAGTACTTC
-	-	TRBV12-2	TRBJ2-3	CASRSPSLAGGPDTQYF	TGTGCAAGTCGCTCCCCTTCCCTAGCGGGGGGGCCTGATACGCAGTATTTT
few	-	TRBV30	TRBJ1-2	CAWMVGKGYTF	TGTGCCTGGATGGTGGGAAAGGGCTACACCTTC
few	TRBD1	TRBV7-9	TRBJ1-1	CASSQGDRNTEAFF	TGTGCCAGCAGCCAGGGGGACAGGAACACTGAAGCTTTCTTT
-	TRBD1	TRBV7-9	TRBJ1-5	CASSFETGGQPQHF	TGTGCCAGCAGCTTTGAGACAGGGGGTCAGCCCCAGCATTTT
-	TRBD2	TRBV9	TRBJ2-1	CASSALAGGYNEQFF	TGTGCCAGCAGCGCACTAGCGGGCGGGTACAATGAGCAGTTCTTC
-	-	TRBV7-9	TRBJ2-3	CASGSATQYF	TGTGCCAGCGGATCGGCTACGCAGTATTTT
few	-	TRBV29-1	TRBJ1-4	CSARPRLSNEKLFF	TGCAGCGCCCGCCCCAGGCTTTCTAATGAAAAACTGTTTTTT
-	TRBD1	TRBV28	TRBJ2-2	CAGKGAANTGELFF	TGTGCCGGGAAGGGGGCCGCGAACACCGGGGAGCTGTTTTTT
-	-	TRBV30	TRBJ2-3	CAWSLRAEADTQYF	TGTGCCTGGAGTCTCCGAGCCGAGGCCGATACGCAGTATTTT
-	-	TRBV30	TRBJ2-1	CAWGGDTKSSYNEQFF	TGTGCCTGGGGAGGGGACACCAAGAGCTCCTACAATGAGCAGTTCTTC
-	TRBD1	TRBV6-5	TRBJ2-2	CASRRQGANTGELFF	TGTGCCAGCAGGAGACAGGGGGCGAACACCGGGGAGCTGTTTTTT
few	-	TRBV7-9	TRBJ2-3	CASSPRQSWYF	TGTGCCAGCAGCCCAAGACAGTCTTGGTATTTT
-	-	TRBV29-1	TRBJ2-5	CSAGETQYF	TGCAGCGCAGGGGAGACCCAGTACTTC
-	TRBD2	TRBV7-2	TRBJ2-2	CASQREVNTGELFF	TGTGCCAGCCAGCGGGAGGTCAACACCGGGGAGCTGTTTTTT
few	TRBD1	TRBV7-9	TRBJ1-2	CASSSSSGQDLYGYTF	TGTGCCAGCAGCTCATCCTCGGGACAGGACCTCTATGGCTACACCTTC
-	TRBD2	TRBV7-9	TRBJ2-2	CASSLGLAGNTGELFF	TGTGCCAGCAGCTTAGGACTAGCGGGAAACACCGGGGAGCTGTTTTTT
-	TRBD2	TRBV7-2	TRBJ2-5	CASSSSGSGETQYF	TGTGCCAGCAGCTCCAGCGGGAGTGGGGAGACCCAGTACTTC
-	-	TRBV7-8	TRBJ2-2	CASSSDHGGSNTGELFF	TGTGCCAGCAGCTCAGACCACGGGGGTTCGAACACCGGGGAGCTGTTTTTT
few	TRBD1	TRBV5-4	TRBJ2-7	CASSPRDRNYSYEQYF	TGTGCCAGCAGCCCCCGGGACAGAAATTACTCCTACGAGCAGTACTTC
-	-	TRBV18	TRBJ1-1	CASSYREGNTEAFF	TGTGCCAGCTCATACAGGGAGGGTAACACTGAAGCTTTCTTT
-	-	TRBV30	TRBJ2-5	CAWSGLDGETQYF	TGTGCCTGGAGTGGACTAGATGGGGAGACCCAGTACTTC
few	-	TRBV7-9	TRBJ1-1	CASSSAGGPSSEAFF	TGTGCCAGCAGCTCGGCCGGGGGGCCCTCTTCTGAAGCTTTCTTT
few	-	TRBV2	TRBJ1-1	CASSPRNTEAFF	TGTGCCAGCAGTCCCCGGAACACTGAAGCTTTCTTT
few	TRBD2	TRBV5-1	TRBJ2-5	CASSLGPGTSGLQETQYF	TGCGCCAGCAGCTTAGGGCCGGGGACTAGCGGACTACAAGAGACCCAGTACTTC
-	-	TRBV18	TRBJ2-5	CASSPQQTQETQYF	TGTGCCAGCTCACCCCAGCAGACCCAAGAGACCCAGTACTTC
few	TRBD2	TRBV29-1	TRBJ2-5	CSVGVNSGSQTQYF	TGCAGCGTTGGGGTAAATAGCGGGAGTCAGACCCAGTACTTC
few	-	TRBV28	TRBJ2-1	CASIPGQEGGGEQFF	TGTGCCAGCATCCCCGGGCAGGAGGGGGGAGGTGAGCAGTTCTTC